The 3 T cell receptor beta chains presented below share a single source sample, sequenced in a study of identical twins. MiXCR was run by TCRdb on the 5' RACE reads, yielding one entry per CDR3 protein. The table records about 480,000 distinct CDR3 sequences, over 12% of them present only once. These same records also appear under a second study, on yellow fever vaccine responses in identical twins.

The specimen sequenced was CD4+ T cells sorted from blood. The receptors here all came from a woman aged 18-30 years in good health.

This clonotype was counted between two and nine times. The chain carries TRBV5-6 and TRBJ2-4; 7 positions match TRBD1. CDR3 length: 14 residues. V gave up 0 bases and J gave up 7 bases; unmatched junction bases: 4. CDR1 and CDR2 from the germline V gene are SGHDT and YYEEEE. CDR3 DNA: TGTGCCAGCAGCTTGGTCTCAGGGGGTAACATTCAGTACTTC. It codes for CASSLVSGGNIQYF.

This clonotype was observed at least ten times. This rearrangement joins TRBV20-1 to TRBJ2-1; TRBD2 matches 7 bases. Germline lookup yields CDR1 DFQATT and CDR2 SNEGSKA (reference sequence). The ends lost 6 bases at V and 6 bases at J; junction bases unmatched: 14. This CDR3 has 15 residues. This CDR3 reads CSAKRTTSPSNEQFF. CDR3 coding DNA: TGCAGTGCGAAAAGAACGACTAGCCCCTCCAATGAGCAGTTCTTC.

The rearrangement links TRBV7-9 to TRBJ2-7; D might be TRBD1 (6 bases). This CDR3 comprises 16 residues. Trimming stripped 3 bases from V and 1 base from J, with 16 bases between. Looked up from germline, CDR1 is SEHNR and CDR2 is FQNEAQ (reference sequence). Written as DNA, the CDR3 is TGTGCCAGCAGCTTGGGACCAGGGGAGTTATCCTACGAGCAGTACTTC. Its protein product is CASSLGPGELSYEQYF.